This TCR beta chain was obtained from a study of long-term antiretroviral therapy in people with HIV. About the study: Earliest sampling preceded the 2015 immediate-ART recommendation by about a decade. General study points: Transplant donor controls retained higher diversity, though diversity increased after ART. CDR3 lengths in HIV samples spanned a narrower range than controls.

Germline CDR1 LGHNA, CDR2 YNFKEQ. CDR3 length equals 19 residues. V lost 0 bases and J lost 1; bases outside the gene matches: 12. Post-ART PBMC samples numbered at least two per donor, and pre-ART ones at least one. The immunoSEQ assay was v3.0, run at survey level. Clones were sequenced by immunoSEQ multiplex PCR, and TCRdb holds only the in-frame ones, with some missing. The table has fewer than 35,000 clones, 75% to 85% seen once. As regards this clone: What it binds is unknown.

The chain joins TRBV4-2 to TRBJ2-3, with TRBD2 matching over 8 bases. This TCR was sampled from a man aged 45-65 years with HIV. Sequenced here: unsorted PBMCs, sampled 2.9 years after starting antiretroviral therapy. CDR3 nucleotide sequence: TGTGCCAGCAGCCAAGAACCTCGGGTAGCGGGACCTCGCACAGATACGCAGTATTTT. Protein sequence: CASSQEPRVAGPRTDTQYF.